This is a list of T cell receptor beta chains from one sample in a study of CD8+CD57+ T cells in acquired aplastic anemia. TCRdb used MiXCR to reprocess the reads, holding one entry per CDR3 protein. The data contain approximately 220,000 distinct CDR3 sequences, around 45% of them singletons. The sequencing input was sorted CD4+, CD8+, or CD8+CD57+ T cells (not recorded which) from PBMCs. The source of these receptors is a human donor with aplastic anemia. CDR3s include the opening cysteine and the closing phenylalanine or tryptophan. Each record gives: clone size, D gene, J gene, V gene, CDR3 protein, CDR3 DNA. D genes are given only for firm matches. Part of the rows lack a size; the others show once, few, many or a class for expanded clones.

>-|-|TRBJ1-2|TRBV19
CASSIPGNYGGYTF
TGTGCCAGTAGTATCCCAGGAAACTATGGTGGCTACACCTTC
>few|TRBD1|TRBJ1-2|TRBV29-1
CSVKSGTGDYGYTF
TGCAGCGTGAAGTCCGGGACAGGGGACTATGGCTACACCTTC
>many|TRBD2|TRBJ2-3|TRBV7-9
CASSTGASAGGRSTDTQYF
TGTGCCAGCAGCACGGGGGCCTCAGCGGGAGGCCGGAGCACAGATACGCAGTATTTT
>many|-|TRBJ1-4|TRBV15
CATSRVQAAPEKLFF
TGTGCCACCAGCAGAGTTCAGGCAGCCCCTGAAAAACTGTTTTTT
>many|-|TRBJ2-5|TRBV20-1
CSARVGTGTRETQYF
TGCAGTGCTAGAGTTGGGACAGGGACTAGGGAGACCCAGTACTTC
>-|-|TRBJ1-2|TRBV27
CASSLYVGRGYGYTF
TGTGCCAGCAGTTTATACGTGGGAAGGGGCTATGGCTACACCTTC
>few|-|TRBJ2-2|TRBV7-9
CASTNRVNTGELFF
TGTGCCAGCACAAACAGGGTCAACACCGGGGAGCTGTTTTTT
>-|TRBD1|TRBJ1-5|TRBV15
CATSRGDRVNQPQHF
TGTGCCACCAGCAGAGGGGACAGGGTCAATCAGCCCCAGCATTTT
>few|-|TRBJ1-1|TRBV19
CASIDHMNTEAFF
TGTGCCAGTATCGACCACATGAACACTGAAGCTTTCTTT
>few|TRBD2|TRBJ2-1|TRBV27
CASSFWAGDSYNEQFF
TGTGCCAGCAGTTTTTGGGCGGGAGACTCCTACAATGAGCAGTTCTTC
>-|-|TRBJ1-6|TRBV7-2
CASRSGISSYNSPLHF
TGTGCCAGCCGCTCAGGGATAAGCTCCTATAATTCACCCCTCCACTTT
>few|-|TRBJ2-2|TRBV30
CAWSPRAGELFF
TGTGCCTGGAGTCCGAGGGCCGGGGAGCTGTTTTTT
>-|TRBD1|TRBJ1-6|TRBV25-1
CASSQSGTDNSPLHF
TGTGCCAGCAGTCAATCCGGGACAGATAATTCACCCCTCCACTTT
>once|-|TRBJ1-5|TRBV5-8
CATTYSNQPQHF
TGTGCCACCACTTATAGCAATCAGCCCCAGCATTTT
>-|-|TRBJ1-2|TRBV19
CASTGQNYGYTF
TGTGCCAGTACGGGGCAAAACTATGGCTACACCTTC
>once|TRBD1|TRBJ1-2|TRBV29-1
CSDTRGGLYGYTF
TGCAGCGATACCAGGGGGGGCCTCTATGGCTACACCTTC
>-|TRBD1|TRBJ1-1|TRBV15
CATSQRTGVAFF
TGTGCCACCAGCCAGAGGACAGGCGTAGCTTTCTTT
>once|-|TRBJ1-1|TRBV20-1
CSARDSEGGDTEAFF
TGCAGTGCTAGAGATTCTGAGGGCGGGGACACTGAAGCTTTCTTT
>-|-|TRBJ2-5|TRBV5-8
CASSPQGPPETQYF
TGTGCCAGCAGCCCACAGGGTCCCCCAGAGACCCAGTACTTC
>many|TRBD2|TRBJ2-2|TRBV20-1
CSARDPAGGPDTGELFF
TGCAGTGCTAGAGATCCAGCGGGGGGGCCGGACACCGGGGAGCTGTTTTTT
>-|-|TRBJ1-6|TRBV9
CASSPSGTANSPLHF
TGTGCCAGCAGCCCCTCCGGGACGGCTAATTCACCCCTCCACTTT
>-|-|TRBJ2-3|TRBV6-6
CASSYSGWSTDTQYF
TGTGCCAGCAGTTACTCCGGGTGGAGCACAGATACGCAGTATTTT
>few|-|TRBJ1-6|TRBV19
CASSGGFNSPLHF
TGTGCCAGTAGTGGGGGTTTTAATTCACCCCTCCACTTT
>-|TRBD1|TRBJ2-7|TRBV28
CASSSDRDSPEQYF
TGTGCCAGCAGTTCCGACAGGGATTCCCCCGAGCAGTACTTC
>-|-|TRBJ1-1|TRBV2
CASPGAYTEAFF
TGTGCCAGCCCGGGGGCGTACACTGAAGCTTTCTTT
>-|TRBD2|TRBJ2-5|TRBV7-9
CASSLLGVSGGETQYF
TGTGCCAGCAGCTTATTAGGGGTGTCGGGGGGAGAGACCCAGTACTTC
>many|-|TRBJ1-2|TRBV12-3/TRBV12-4
CASSYRSATNYGYTF
TGTGCCAGCAGTTATCGGTCAGCGACTAACTATGGCTACACCTTC
>many|-|TRBJ2-5|TRBV13
CASSRDTTWLETQYF
TGTGCCAGCAGCCGAGACACAACATGGTTGGAGACCCAGTACTTC
>-|-|TRBJ2-1|TRBV6-1
CASSEAVRESPNNEQFF
TGTGCCAGCAGTGAAGCGGTCAGGGAGAGTCCCAACAATGAGCAGTTCTTC
>many|TRBD2|TRBJ2-5|TRBV7-7
CASSRRPNSGSVQETQYF
TGTGCTAGCAGCCGCCGTCCCAACAGCGGGAGCGTCCAAGAGACCCAGTACTTC
>many|-|TRBJ2-7|TRBV19
CASSLTPGTADEQYF
TGTGCCAGTAGTTTAACCCCAGGGACCGCCGACGAGCAGTACTTC
>-|TRBD2|TRBJ2-5|TRBV28
CASRGLAGTTQETQYF
TGTGCCAGCAGAGGACTAGCGGGGACTACACAAGAGACCCAGTACTTC
>-|-|TRBJ2-5|TRBV19
CASSPDGKETQYF
TGTGCCAGTAGTCCGGACGGGAAAGAGACCCAGTACTTC
>many|TRBD1|TRBJ2-7|TRBV29-1
CSVGTGESYEQYF
TGCAGCGTGGGGACAGGTGAAAGCTACGAGCAGTACTTC
>many|-|TRBJ1-4|TRBV4-1
CASSQVGEKLFF
TGCGCCAGCAGCCAAGTAGGTGAAAAACTGTTTTTT
>-|TRBD1|TRBJ2-7|TRBV10-3
CAISGGQGYYEQYF
TGTGCCATCAGTGGGGGACAGGGTTACTACGAGCAGTACTTC
>-|-|TRBJ2-2|TRBV15
CATSRPLWGNTGELFF
TGTGCCACCAGCAGACCCCTTTGGGGGAACACCGGGGAGCTGTTTTTT
>-|TRBD2|TRBJ2-3|TRBV7-3
CASSLNGGGADADTQYF
TGTGCCAGCAGCTTAAATGGCGGGGGGGCCGACGCAGATACGCAGTATTTT
>-|-|TRBJ1-2|TRBV10-3
CAISPVTDYGYTF
TGTGCCATCAGCCCGGTTACCGACTATGGCTACACCTTC
>-|TRBD1|TRBJ2-7|TRBV7-9
CASSLALGRQGADEQYF
TGTGCCAGCAGCTTAGCGTTAGGGAGGCAGGGGGCTGACGAGCAGTACTTC
>-|-|TRBJ2-2|TRBV14
CASSQIWEGVRTGELFF
TGTGCCAGCAGCCAAATTTGGGAAGGGGTTCGCACCGGGGAGCTGTTTTTT
>few|-|TRBJ2-3|TRBV13
CASSRSDRGTDTQYF
TGTGCCAGCAGTCGGAGCGACAGAGGCACAGATACGCAGTATTTT
>many|-|TRBJ1-5|TRBV20-1
CSASRLSSNQPQHF
TGCAGTGCTAGTCGACTCAGCAGCAATCAGCCCCAGCATTTT
>many|-|TRBJ1-1|TRBV12-3/TRBV12-4
CASNAGWSTEAFF
TGTGCCAGCAACGCTGGGTGGTCCACTGAAGCTTTCTTT
>many|TRBD1|TRBJ1-5|TRBV6-5
CASSLGTGYNQPQHF
TGTGCCAGCAGCCTAGGGACAGGGTATAATCAGCCCCAGCATTTT
>-|-|TRBJ2-3|TRBV6-2/TRBV6-3
CASTQGSLSTDTQYF
TGTGCCAGCACCCAAGGAAGTCTGAGCACAGATACGCAGTATTTT
>-|TRBD1|TRBJ1-2|TRBV25-1
CASRRTGDSYGYTF
TGTGCCAGCAGGCGAACAGGGGACAGCTATGGCTACACCTTC
>-|-|TRBJ1-1|TRBV12-3/TRBV12-4
CASSPSRDRTEAFF
TGTGCCAGCAGCCCAAGTAGGGATCGGACTGAAGCTTTCTTT
>few|-|TRBJ2-5|TRBV6-4
CASSDSIVRRKYQETQYF
TGTGCCAGCAGTGACTCAATAGTCCGCAGGAAGTATCAAGAGACCCAGTACTTC
>-|-|TRBJ2-3|TRBV29-1
CSAGFGGDTQYF
TGCAGCGCTGGATTCGGGGGAGATACGCAGTATTTT
>many|-|TRBJ1-6|TRBV15
CATSRDYERTVYNSPLHF
TGTGCCACCAGCAGAGATTATGAACGGACAGTATATAATTCACCCCTCCACTTT